This T cell receptor beta chain was retrieved from a study of T cell responses to AZD1222 COVID-19 vaccine. Findings and caveats of the study: As reported, nearly half of all spike-specific TCRs target variant regions that are unmutated.

About this clone itself: Its antigen remains unidentified.

The ends were cut back, 4 bases at V and 2 bases at J, with 17 bases in the middle. The length of the CDR3 is 17 residues. From germline, CDR1 is MGHRA and CDR2 YSYEKL. The repertoire was sequenced with immunoSEQ multiplex PCR; TCRdb's copy has only in-frame clones and lacks some. The repertoire holds under 150,000 clones, roughly 92% seen once, with roughly 1.5% in the top ten. The rearrangement links TRBV4-1 to TRBJ2-2; D possibly corresponds to TRBD1 (5 bases). This material consisted of peripheral blood, taken 28 days after the second AZD1222 dose. The origin of this receptor is an adult who received the AZD1222 COVID-19 vaccine. The CDR3 bases are TGCGCCAGCAGCCCCCCAACGGTAGGGGCCAACACCGGGGAGCTGTTTTTT. Protein sequence: CASSPPTVGANTGELFF.